This entry lists 2 T cell receptor beta chains sequenced from one sample in a study of blood T cells in healthy people across ages. Primed by a sample-barcoded 5' primer and a J-beta primer mix, a second PCR proceeded for 7 to 11 cycles. TCRdb reprocessed the 5' RACE reads with MiXCR, giving one entry per CDR3 protein. The data hold about 1.4 million distinct CDR3 sequences, with 55% to 75% observed a single time. Input material: blood. Receptors were obtained from a man aged 18 to 30 in good health.

Here the CDR3 DNA reads TGCGCCAGCAGCTCGTCGACAGGGGATGGCTACACCTTC. Its translation: CASSSSTGDGYTF. V is TRBV5-1 and J is TRBJ1-2; 8 bases are shared with TRBD1. The CDR3 is 13 residues long. The ends lost 3 bases at V and 6 bases at J; junction bases unmatched: 4. The germline CDR1 and CDR2 sequences are SGHRS and YFSETQ.

This clonotype was picked up one time. This chain connects TRBV20-1 to TRBJ2-3; TRBD2 agrees at 8 bases. J was trimmed by 2 bases and V by 5 bases; bases with no gene match: 12. CDR1 and CDR2 from the germline V gene are DFQATT and SNEGSKA (reference sequence). The CDR3 totals 16 residues. CDR3: CSAGGVRGGSTDTQYF. CDR3 in DNA: TGCAGTGCTGGAGGGGTACGGGGGGGCTCCACAGATACGCAGTATTTT.